The 18 T cell receptor beta chains given below trace back to one sample, sequenced in a study of T cells after posttransplantation cyclophosphamide. Sequencing was performed with immunoSEQ multiplex PCR; in TCRdb, only in-frame clones are kept and a portion is missing. The table records 30,000 to 40,000 clones, roughly 90% of them present only once. Sequencing input: PBMCs. Every receptor here comes from a woman aged 40 to 50 with a blood cancer, CMV-positive, and with a related stem cell donor.

V is TRBV4-1 and J is TRBJ2-1, with TRBD1 matching 9 bases. CDR3 size: 15 residues. J gave up 6 bases and V 3 bases, and 6 bases lay outside the gene matches. Germline CDR1 is MGHRA and CDR2 is YSYEKL. This CDR3 reads CASSQDRGPGNEQFF. Here the CDR3 DNA reads TGCGCCAGCAGCCAGGACAGGGGACCGGGCAATGAGCAGTTCTTC.

This CDR3 is CASSLAPDSYGYTF. The CDR3 nucleotides read TGTGCCAGCAGTTTGGCGCCAGACAGCTATGGCTACACCTTC. The chain links TRBV27 to TRBJ1-2, with a possible D match to TRBD1 (5 bases). The CDR3 is made up of 14 amino acids. Trimming shortened V by 3 bases and J by 4 bases, and 12 bases separated the two germline ends. Germline V gene data show CDR1 as MNHEY and CDR2 as SMNVEV (reference sequence).

The chain carries TRBV19 and TRBJ1-2; 8 bases match TRBD1. Germline assignment: CDR1 LNHDA and CDR2 SQIVND (reference sequence). With 1 base clipped from V and 8 bases from J, the junction kept 9 bases outside the gene matches. This CDR3 has 15 amino acids. CDR3 residues: CASSIARTGHRGYTF. The CDR3 DNA is TGTGCCAGTAGTATAGCCCGGACAGGGCATCGAGGCTACACCTTC.

The chain combines TRBV4-1 with TRBJ1-2, with TRBD1 matching 9 bases. V shed 3 bases, J shed 6 bases, and the junction held 5 bases outside the gene matches. CDR1 and CDR2 from the germline V gene are MGHRA and YSYEKL. The CDR3 runs 14 residues. This CDR3 reads CASSHTGGADGYTF. CDR3 nucleotide sequence: TGCGCCAGCAGCCATACAGGGGGCGCCGATGGCTACACCTTC.

This clone was seen more than once but under ten times. The chain employs TRBV4-1 and TRBJ2-7; 8 bases are shared with TRBD1. From germline, CDR1 is MGHRA and CDR2 YSYEKL. The CDR3 loop spans 14 amino acids. V dropped 5 bases and J dropped 6; count of bases not matched to a gene: 9. CDR3 nucleotide sequence: TGCGCCAGCAGCGAGGGCAGGGGGCCATTCGAGCAGTACTTC. It encodes CASSEGRGPFEQYF.

This clone appeared once. Additional DNA sequences in this sample encode the identical CDR3. The chain recombines TRBV4-3 with TRBJ2-7, with D hard to call. The germline V and J ends were trimmed by 4 bases and 3 bases, with 13 bases remaining between them. Germline CDR1 reads LGHNA; CDR2 reads YSLEER. This CDR3 is 14 amino acids long. The CDR3 nucleotides read TGCGCCAGCAGCCCCGGAGCAGCTAGCTACGAGCAGTACTTC. Its translation is CASSPGAASYEQYF.

This sequence joins TRBV4-3 and TRBJ1-4; D is unclear. The CDR3 is made up of 15 amino acids. The V gene's germline CDR1 is LGHNA and CDR2 YSLEER. The V end was cut by 0 bases, the J end by 8 bases, with 13 bases between. The CDR3 bases are TGCGCCAGCAGCCAAGATCGAGGGAGCGGGGAAAAACTGTTTTTT. It codes for CASSQDRGSGEKLFF.

This clone was recorded only once. The gene calls are TRBV6-5 and TRBJ1-2, with D maybe TRBD1 (5 bases). Trimming stripped 4 bases from V and 3 bases from J, with 18 bases between. Germline lookup yields CDR1 MNHEY and CDR2 SVGAGI. This CDR3 region has 16 residues. The CDR3 nucleotides read TGTGCCAGCAGTTTCCTTTCGACAGAGTCCGACTATGGCTACACCTTC. This codes for CASSFLSTESDYGYTF.

This clone was observed once. This chain uses TRBV2 with TRBJ2-3, with TRBD2 matching over 12 bases. The CDR3 loop spans 15 amino acids. Germline trimming cut 4 bases from V and 4 bases from J; bases unmatched to any gene: 3. Germline CDR1 SNHLY, CDR2 FYNNEI. CDR3 protein: CASSGTSGDSDTQYF. CDR3 nucleotides: TGTGCCAGCAGTGGGACTAGCGGGGACTCAGATACGCAGTATTTT. The full variable domain, in which reference TRBV2 and TRBJ2-3 provide the parts outside the CDR3, is EPEVTQTPSHQVTQMGQEVILRCVPISNHLYFYWYRQILGQKVEFLVSFYNNEISEKSEIFDDQFSVERPDGSNFTLKIRSTKLEDSAMYFCASSGTSGDSDTQYFGPGTRLTVL.

The rearrangement joins TRBV27 to TRBJ2-1; 7 bases agree with TRBD1. The germline V gene has CDR1 MNHEY and CDR2 SMNVEV (reference sequence). Germline trimming cut 1 base from V and 4 bases from J; bases unmatched to any gene: 10. This CDR3 has 17 residues. CDR3 in amino acids: CASSLWPGGYTYNEQFF. The CDR3 nucleotides are TGTGCCAGCAGTTTATGGCCAGGGGGATATACATACAATGAGCAGTTCTTC.

The chain combines TRBV11-2 with TRBJ2-1, with D perhaps matching TRBD1 (6 bases). V shed 0 bases and J shed 8 bases, with 11 bases lying between them. The V gene's germline CDR1 is SGHAT and CDR2 FQNNGV. The CDR3 extends over 14 amino acids. CDR3 amino acids: CASSLDQGRDEQFF. The CDR3 nucleotides are TGTGCCAGCAGCTTAGACCAGGGGCGTGATGAGCAGTTCTTC.

This sequence joins TRBV7-6 and TRBJ1-2; D is possibly TRBD1 (5 bases). CDR3 length equals 14 residues. Germline V CDR1 and CDR2: SGHVS, FNYEAQ. V lost 4 bases to trimming and J lost 2 bases, with 11 bases between them. Written as DNA, the CDR3 is TGTGCCAGCAGCTCCCGTGCAGGGAACTATGGCTACACCTTC. Protein: CASSSRAGNYGYTF.

V usage is TRBV4-3 and J usage is TRBJ2-6, with D possibly matching TRBD2 (6 bases). The CDR3 has 20 amino acids. The ends were cut back, 3 bases at V and 0 bases at J, with 21 bases in the middle. Per the germline V gene, CDR1 is LGHNA and CDR2 is YSLEER. The CDR3 region has the DNA TGCGCCAGCAGCCAGCGGGGTCGGGGGTTTGGGACCTCTGGGGCCAACGTCCTGACTTTC. Protein sequence: CASSQRGRGFGTSGANVLTF.

This clone appeared a few times. The chain employs TRBV6-5 and TRBJ2-7; D is unresolved. CDR1 MNHEY and CDR2 SVGAGI come from the germline V gene. The CDR3 covers 11 residues. V lost 3 bases to trimming and J lost 7 bases, with 7 bases between them. The CDR3 loop is CASSYSGEQYF. CDR3 DNA: TGTGCCAGCAGTTATTCGGGTGAGCAGTACTTC.

The rearrangement links TRBV13 to TRBJ2-1, with 12 bases lining up with TRBD1. The CDR3 has 18 amino acids. Germline CDR1 reads PRHDT; CDR2 reads FYEKMQ (reference sequence). V was pared by 5 bases and J by 7 bases, with 15 bases of the junction left unmatched. CDR3 sequence (DNA): TGTGCCAGCAGCCCGGTTGGGACAGGGGGCCCTGTGGGGAATGAGCAGTTCTTC. It is translated as CASSPVGTGGPVGNEQFF. Variable domain in full (rest from reference TRBV13 and TRBJ2-1): AAGVIQSPRHLIKEKRETATLKCYPIPRHDTVYWYQQGPGQDPQFLISFYEKMQSDKGSIPDRFSAQQFSDYHSELNMSSLELGDSALYFCASSPVGTGGPVGNEQFFGPGTRLTVL.

The chain has TRBV19 and TRBJ2-1, with TRBD2 matching 11 bases. V was clipped by 4 bases and J by 8 bases; unmatched bases: 7. The CDR3 runs 15 residues. Germline CDR1 is LNHDA and CDR2 is SQIVND (reference sequence). CDR3 amino acids: CASSTPSGGIYEQFF. The DNA of the CDR3 is TGTGCCAGTAGTACCCCTAGCGGGGGGATATATGAGCAGTTCTTC.

The rearrangement links TRBV5-1 to TRBJ1-6; 9 positions agree with TRBD1. CDR1 SGHRS and CDR2 YFSETQ come from the germline V gene. This CDR3 has 15 amino acids. V trimming: 4 bases; J trimming: 10 bases; junction bases outside the gene matches: 9. The CDR3 region is CASSAYRGQGSPLHF. CDR3 DNA sequence: TGCGCCAGCAGCGCGTACAGGGGGCAGGGATCACCCCTCCACTTT.

The V call is TRBV4-3, the J call TRBJ2-7, with TRBD1 as a possible D gene (5 bases). Between the trimmed V and J ends, which lost 0 bases and 0 bases, there was a span of 6 bases. Germline V gene lookup returns CDR1 LGHNA and CDR2 YSLEER. CDR3 length equals 14 residues. The CDR3 DNA follows: TGCGCCAGCAGCCAAGATACAGGCTCCTACGAGCAGTACTTC. Protein product: CASSQDTGSYEQYF.